Shown below are 27 T cell receptor beta chains from a single sample sequenced in a study of T cell responses to AZD1222 COVID-19 vaccine. Sequenced by immunoSEQ multiplex PCR; TCRdb stores in-frame clones only, minus some. The table shows some 170,000 clones, with 85% to 95% occurring only once. Source: peripheral blood, taken on day 0 of AZD1222 vaccination. The receptors were sampled from an adult in good health.

The V call is TRBV21-1, the J call TRBJ2-1. TRBV21-1 is shown as a pseudogene. The CDR3 contains 18 residues. CDR3: CASSSRGPKGVYYNEQFF. For the CDR3, the DNA is TGTGCCAGCAGCTCGAGGGGCCCTAAGGGAGTTTACTACAATGAGCAGTTCTTC.

The chain combines TRBV2 with TRBJ2-2; no clear D gene. The CDR3 consists of 12 residues. V lost 6 bases and J lost 6, with 8 bases in between. The germline gives CDR1 SNHLY, CDR2 FYNNEI. CDR3 DNA sequence: TGTGCCAGCAGCTTGTTTTCCGGGGAGCTGTTTTTT. Translated, it gives CASSLFSGELFF. Filled out from reference TRBV2 and TRBJ2-2, the complete variable domain reads EPEVTQTPSHQVTQMGQEVILRCVPISNHLYFYWYRQILGQKVEFLVSFYNNEISEKSEIFDDQFSVERPDGSNFTLKIRSTKLEDSAMYFCASSLFSGELFFGEGSRLTVL.

Remarks on this clone: Other DNA sequences in this sample translate to the same CDR3. Written as DNA, the CDR3 is TGTGCCAGCAGCGTAGGTGGAGGAAACTCCTACAATGAGCAGTTCTTC. Translation gives CASSVGGGNSYNEQFF. The V call is TRBV9, the J call TRBJ2-1; the D gene is possibly TRBD2 (5 bases). V lost 0 bases to trimming and J lost 0 bases, with 10 bases between them. The CDR3 loop spans 16 amino acids. The germline gives CDR1 SGDLS, CDR2 YYNGEE.

This chain connects TRBV6-5 to TRBJ1-5; 7 nucleotides agree with TRBD1. The junction had 8 bases not matched to a gene; V was cut back by 6 bases and J by 6 bases. The CDR3 totals 14 residues. Germline V gene lookup returns CDR1 MNHEY and CDR2 SVGAGI. The CDR3 DNA follows: TGTGCCAGCAGCAGGGACAGTGGAATTCAGCCCCAGCATTTT. Its protein product is CASSRDSGIQPQHF.

This chain joins TRBV18 and TRBJ2-2; TRBD1 agrees at 8 bases. The V segment lost 1 base and the J segment 1 base; nucleotides outside the gene matches: 2. This CDR3 region has 16 residues. CDR1 and CDR2 from the germline V gene are KGHSH and LQKENI. This chain's CDR3 is CASSPLGTGNTGELFF. The DNA for the CDR3 is TGTGCCAGCTCACCACTGGGGACAGGGAACACCGGGGAGCTGTTTTTT. Combining the CDR3 with reference TRBV18 and TRBJ2-2 gives the whole variable domain NAGVMQNPRHLVRRRGQEARLRCSPMKGHSHVYWYRQLPEEGLKFMVYLQKENIIDESGMPKERFSAEFPKEGPSILRIQQVVRGDSAAYFCASSPLGTGNTGELFFGEGSRLTVL.

The rearrangement uses TRBV5-1 and TRBJ2-5; 9 bases are shared with TRBD2. J gave up 1 base and V 0 bases, and 4 bases lay outside the gene matches. Per germline, CDR1 SGHRS and CDR2 YFSETQ. CDR3 length: 16 amino acids. The CDR3 sequence: CASSLGSSGAQETQYF. The CDR3 DNA sequence: TGCGCCAGCAGCTTGGGGTCTAGCGGGGCCCAAGAGACCCAGTACTTC.

The V call is TRBV7-9, the J call TRBJ1-6, with TRBD1 identical over 7 bases. V shed 1 base, J shed 9 bases, and the junction held 6 bases outside the gene matches. The germline gives CDR1 SEHNR, CDR2 FQNEAQ (reference sequence). The CDR3 contains 15 residues. The CDR3 region is CASSLGRGLVSPLHF. The CDR3 bases are TGTGCCAGCAGCTTAGGGAGGGGGCTTGTTTCACCCCTCCACTTT.

CDR3 protein: CASKKDRIRQSPLHF. Written as DNA, the CDR3 is TGTGCCAGCAAAAAGGACAGGATCAGGCAATCACCCCTCCACTTT. The chain uses TRBV28 and TRBJ1-6; 7 nucleotides align to TRBD1. Germline CDR1 is MDHEN and CDR2 is SYDVKM. V dropped 7 bases and J dropped 10; count of bases not matched to a gene: 13. There are 15 residues in the CDR3.

The chain carries TRBV2 and TRBJ1-1; 9 nucleotides line up with TRBD1. This CDR3 is 15 amino acids long. In germline, CDR1 is SNHLY, CDR2 FYNNEI. The ends lost 7 bases at V and 3 bases at J; junction bases unmatched: 9. The DNA for the CDR3 is TGTGCCAGCAAAGGGACAGGGCGAGGGGACACTGAAGCTTTCTTT. The encoded protein is CASKGTGRGDTEAFF.

V gene TRBV11-2 combines with J gene TRBJ2-5; TRBD2 is a possible D gene (6 bases). The V gene's germline CDR1 is SGHAT and CDR2 FQNNGV. V dropped 5 bases and J dropped 1 base, with 11 bases sitting between them. The CDR3 loop spans 14 amino acids. The CDR3 protein is CASSLFGGQETQYF. The CDR3 DNA reads as TGTGCCAGCAGCCTCTTCGGGGGCCAAGAGACCCAGTACTTC.

V is TRBV5-1 and J is TRBJ2-7, with 10 bases lining up with TRBD2. J was trimmed by 2 bases and V by 0 bases; bases with no gene match: 2. CDR1 is SGHRS, CDR2 YFSETQ, per germline. The CDR3 is made up of 15 amino acids. The CDR3 DNA reads as TGCGCCAGCAGCTTGGTAGCGGGGGGTACCTACGAGCAGTACTTC. It specifies CASSLVAGGTYEQYF.

The V gene is TRBV6-5, the J gene TRBJ1-4; D ambiguous. V gave up 4 bases and J gave up 8 bases, with 14 bases separating them. Germline V CDR1 and CDR2: MNHEY, SVGAGI. The CDR3 totals 14 residues. Written as DNA, the CDR3 is TGTGCCAGCAGTTCCATCGGCCACGTCGAAAAACTGTTTTTT. Its protein is CASSSIGHVEKLFF.

This chain uses TRBV19 with TRBJ2-6; 12 bases are a match to TRBD2. CDR1 and CDR2 (germline): LNHDA, SQIVND (reference sequence). This CDR3 comprises 18 residues. With V trimmed by 5 bases and J by 2 bases, 7 bases remained unmatched. CDR3 in DNA: TGTGCCAGTAGTTTTGGTGCTAGCGGGGGGGCTGGGGCCAACGTCCTGACTTTC. Amino acid sequence: CASSFGASGGAGANVLTF.

The rearrangement links TRBV19 to TRBJ2-7; 12 bases line up with TRBD1. Unmatched junction bases numbered 6, after V lost 6 bases and J lost 6 bases. The CDR3 sequence is 14 residues long. The V gene's germline CDR1 is LNHDA and CDR2 SQIVND (reference sequence). CDR3 sequence (DNA): TGTGCCAGTAGCATGGGGACAGGGGGCAGCGAGCAGTACTTC. Translating it yields CASSMGTGGSEQYF.

The chain uses TRBV18 and TRBJ2-2, with 9 nucleotides matching TRBD2. Per the germline V gene, CDR1 is KGHSH and CDR2 is LQKENI. This CDR3 region has 17 residues. V dropped 5 bases and J dropped 4; count of bases not matched to a gene: 11. This chain's CDR3 is CASSLSSGGPATGELFF. As DNA, the CDR3 is TGTGCCAGCTCATTGTCCAGCGGGGGGCCGGCCACCGGGGAGCTGTTTTTT.

The chain links TRBV19 to TRBJ1-2; the D gene is possibly TRBD1 (5 bases). With 4 bases removed from V and 2 bases from J, the gap between germline ends came to 11 bases. This CDR3 contains 14 residues. Per the germline V gene, CDR1 is LNHDA and CDR2 is SQIVND (reference sequence). CDR3 loop: CASSKETANYGYTF. The DNA for the CDR3 is TGTGCCAGTAGTAAGGAGACAGCAAACTATGGCTACACCTTC. Full variable domain (remainder filled in from reference TRBV19 and TRBJ1-2): DGGITQSPKYLFRKEGQNVTLSCEQNLNHDAMYWYRQDPGQGLRLIYYSQIVNDFQKGDIAEGYSVSREKKESFPLTVTSAQKNPTAFYLCASSKETANYGYTFGSGTRLTVV.

The chain links TRBV24-1 to TRBJ1-3; TRBD1 might be the D (5 bases). Germline values: CDR1 KGHDR, CDR2 SFDVKD. Between the trimmed V and J ends, which lost 3 bases and 3 bases, there was a span of 11 bases. The CDR3 covers 15 residues. CDR3 sequence reads: CATSDNSGYGNTIYF. Written as DNA, the CDR3 is TGTGCCACCAGTGATAATTCAGGGTATGGAAACACCATATATTTT.

This rearrangement joins TRBV12-2 to TRBJ2-1; whether TRBD2, the table's D call, matches the DNA was not checked. TRBV12-2 is an annotated pseudogene. The CDR3 contains 16 residues. CDR3 sequence reads: CASRWGLAVSYNEQFF. The DNA for the CDR3 is TGTGCAAGTCGCTGGGGACTAGCGGTTTCCTACAATGAGCAGTTCTTC.

The chain couples TRBV7-2 to TRBJ1-5; 7 bases map to TRBD1. Germline CDR1 SGHTA, CDR2 FQGNSA. V shed 5 bases and J 3 bases; nucleotides not matched to a gene: 4. The CDR3 runs to 14 residues. The CDR3 DNA reads TGTGCCAGCAGCGTAGGACAGGCCAATCAGCCCCAGCATTTT. It yields the protein CASSVGQANQPQHF. The full variable domain, rest sourced from reference TRBV7-2 and TRBJ1-5, is GAGVSQSPSNKVTEKGKDVELRCDPISGHTALYWYRQSLGQGLEFLIYFQGNSAPDKSGLPSDRFSAERTGGSVSTLTIQRTQQEDSAVYLCASSVGQANQPQHFGDGTRLSIL.

The chain is built from TRBV24-1 and TRBJ2-2; D ambiguous. There are 14 residues in the CDR3. V was clipped by 2 bases and J by 6 bases, with 9 bases between them. The germline V gene has CDR1 KGHDR and CDR2 SFDVKD. The CDR3 is CATSDSTNPGELFF. CDR3 in DNA: TGTGCCACCAGTGATTCTACTAACCCCGGGGAGCTGTTTTTT.

This clone showed up just once. The chain combines TRBV3-1 (or the pseudogene TRBV3-2) with TRBJ1-1; TRBD1 is a possible D gene (5 bases). Germline lookup yields CDR1 LGHDT and CDR2 YNNKEL (reference sequence). With 0 bases removed from V and 9 bases from J, the gap between germline ends came to 11 bases. The CDR3 is 13 residues long. The CDR3 nucleotides read TGTGCCAGCAGCCAAGAAGGAAGACAGAAAGCTTTCTTT. Translating it yields CASSQEGRQKAFF.

This clone was seen just once. The J gene is TRBJ1-2, the V gene TRBV18; the D is unclear. Germline CDR1 is KGHSH and CDR2 is LQKENI. CDR3 length: 11 residues. Deletions cut 3 bases from V and 6 bases from J, with 5 bases between. The CDR3 coding sequence is TGTGCCAGCTCACCCCAAAATGGCTACACCTTC. Protein sequence: CASSPQNGYTF.

This chain links TRBV7-2 with TRBJ2-7; D gene unclear. Germline CDR1 reads SGHTA; CDR2 reads FQGNSA. The CDR3 loop spans 15 amino acids. The V end lost 6 bases, the J end lost 6 bases, and 21 bases lay between the germline ends. CDR3 in DNA: TGTGCCAGCAGGCGTGCGGTGGCTACTGGCGCCGAGCAGTACTTC. This codes for CASRRAVATGAEQYF.

This chain joins TRBV25-1 and TRBJ1-5, with 8 bases fitting TRBD1. This CDR3 region has 16 residues. From germline, CDR1 is MGHDK and CDR2 SYGVNS. V shed 2 bases, J shed 3 bases, and the junction held 6 bases outside the gene matches. The CDR3, as DNA: TGTGCCAGCAGTGAAGTAGGGACAGGCGTCAATCAGCCCCAGCATTTT. It encodes CASSEVGTGVNQPQHF.

V usage is TRBV6-5 and J usage is TRBJ2-3; D is unclear. The CDR3 is 15 amino acids. Germline V CDR1 and CDR2: MNHEY, SVGAGI. V dropped 6 bases and J dropped 2 bases, with 15 bases sitting between them. The CDR3 spells CASSFSLGITDTQYF. The CDR3 coding sequence is TGTGCCAGCAGCTTCAGTTTGGGGATCACAGATACGCAGTATTTT.

The chain employs TRBV5-8 and TRBJ2-5, with D tentatively TRBD1 or TRBD2 (5 bases each). Germline CDR1 and CDR2: SGHTS and YDEGEE. The V end was cut by 1 base, the J end by 0 bases, with 16 bases between. The CDR3 has 17 amino acids. CDR3: CASSLWLTAEYQETQYF. DNA of the CDR3: TGTGCCAGCAGCTTGTGGTTGACAGCGGAGTACCAAGAGACCCAGTACTTC.

The CDR3: CASSVGGGPETQYF. CDR3 sequence (DNA): TGTGCCAGCAGCGTGGGCGGGGGACCGGAGACCCAGTACTTC. J is TRBJ2-5 and V is TRBV9, with 7 positions matching TRBD2. Germline CDR1 SGDLS, CDR2 YYNGEE. The CDR3 covers 14 residues. V lost 2 bases and J lost 5; bases outside the gene matches: 6.